What follows are 32 T cell receptor beta chains derived from one specimen sequenced in a study of blood T cell repertoires in COVID-19 (dated by TCRdb to about 2020). The library came from the immunoSEQ multiplex PCR assay. TCRdb stores this immuneACCESS table with in-frame sequences only. Part of the clones is absent; in the studies checked, under half of the shortfall reflects unresolved V genes, and no reason is known for the rest. Across this sample there are 250,000 or so clones, with over 75% seen only once. The ten largest clones capture 3.1% of the sample. The sample was PBMCs or T cells enriched from blood (not recorded which). These receptors originate from a woman between 35 and 50 years old who had been exposed to COVID-19.

The chain links TRBV4-2 to TRBJ2-1; 11 bases are shared with TRBD2. The CDR3 length is 16 residues. Unmatched junction bases numbered 6, after V lost 4 bases and J lost 4 bases. CDR1 LGHNA and CDR2 YNFKEQ come from the germline V gene. CDR3 sequence reads: CASSPPGTSGYNEQFF. CDR3 nucleotides: TGTGCCAGCAGCCCCCCCGGGACTAGCGGTTACAATGAGCAGTTCTTC.

The chain recombines TRBV12-5 with TRBJ1-1, with D possibly TRBD1 on 5 matching bases. The V gene's germline CDR1 is LGHNT and CDR2 FRNRAP. The germline V and J ends were trimmed by 0 bases and 0 bases, with 14 bases remaining between them. CDR3 length equals 17 residues. The CDR3 DNA reads TGTGCTAGTGGTTTGGTAGCGGGGGGAAGACTGAACACTGAAGCTTTCTTT. It yields the protein CASGLVAGGRLNTEAFF.

The chain links TRBV7-2 to TRBJ2-3; TRBD2 matches 7 bases. The CDR3 length is 16 residues. Germline-derived CDR1 and CDR2 are SGHTA and FQGNSA. The V and J ends lost 5 bases and 0 bases, in that order; junction bases with no gene match: 8. The CDR3 here is CASSVRLAESTDTQYF. In DNA form, the CDR3 reads TGTGCCAGCAGCGTAAGACTAGCTGAAAGCACAGATACGCAGTATTTT.

This chain joins TRBV18 and TRBJ1-5; 7 bases match TRBD1. V was pared by 5 bases and J by 5 bases, with 3 bases of the junction left unmatched. This CDR3 spans 13 amino acids. Germline V gene sequence: CDR1 KGHSH, CDR2 LQKENI. CDR3 sequence (DNA): TGTGCCAGCTCAAGGGGGCCGGATCAGCCCCAGCATTTT. Translating gives CASSRGPDQPQHF.

The chain employs TRBV10-3 and TRBJ2-7, with a weak D call TRBD1 (6 bases). The length of the CDR3 is 13 residues. Germline loops: CDR1 ENHRY, CDR2 SYGVKD. V lost 3 bases, J lost 9 bases, and 15 bases lay in between. As DNA, the CDR3 is TGTGCCATCAGTGAAGGGCAGGGGATGTGGCAGTACGTC. Its translation: CAISEGQGMWQYV.

The CDR3 nucleotides read TGTGCCAGCAGGACAGAACGTTCACCCCTCCACTTT. The encoded protein is CASRTERSPLHF. The genes are TRBV25-1 and TRBJ1-6; perhaps TRBD1 as D (5 bases). The CDR3 runs 12 residues. Trimming left V 6 bases short and J 9 bases short, with 9 bases between. Germline CDR1 reads MGHDK; CDR2 reads SYGVNS.

The J gene is TRBJ1-1, the V gene TRBV27, with 8 bases identical to TRBD1. In germline, CDR1 is MNHEY, CDR2 SMNVEV (reference sequence). This CDR3 region has 13 residues. Trimming cost V 6 bases and J 1 base; bases outside gene matches: 1. CDR3 amino acids: CASSQGANTEAFF. The DNA of the CDR3 is TGTGCCAGCAGCCAGGGGGCGAACACTGAAGCTTTCTTT.

In regard to this clone: A read error may account for a junction end that differs from germline. The CDR3 DNA follows: TGTGCCAGCTCCCTTTCCCCGGGACAGACGACTGAAGCTTTCTTT. This encodes CASSLSPGQTTEAFF. The rearrangement links TRBV5-1 to TRBJ1-1, with 7 bases fitting TRBD1. CDR1 is SGHRS and CDR2 is YFSETQ in the germline V gene. CDR3 length: 15 residues. The full variable domain, rest sourced from reference TRBV5-1 and TRBJ1-1, is KAGVTQTPRYLIKTRGQQVTLSCSPISGHRSVSWYQQTPGQGLQFLFEYFSETQRNKGNFPGRFSGRQFSNSRSEMNVSTLELGDSALYLCASSLSPGQTTEAFFGQGTRLTVV.

As concerns this clone: Other DNA variants within this sample encode the same CDR3. V usage is TRBV11-2 and J usage is TRBJ2-1, with D possibly TRBD2 on 6 matching bases. Looked up from germline, CDR1 is SGHAT and CDR2 is FQNNGV. The CDR3 contains 16 residues. Trimming left V 5 bases short and J 10 bases short, with 24 bases between. The CDR3 region has the DNA TGTGCCAGCAGCCCGCGAGGAGGGAGCGGTGGGGGGGAGCAGTTCTTC. It translates to CASSPRGGSGGGEQFF.

The V gene is TRBV9, the J gene TRBJ2-2; D may be TRBD1 (5 bases). Germline V gene sequence: CDR1 SGDLS, CDR2 YYNGEE. V dropped 3 bases and J dropped 6 bases, with 15 bases sitting between them. The CDR3 runs to 15 residues. The CDR3 loop reads CASSGDIRGSGELFF. Written as DNA, the CDR3 is TGTGCCAGCAGCGGCGACATAAGGGGTTCCGGGGAGCTGTTTTTT.

The chain combines TRBV3-1 (or the pseudogene TRBV3-2) with TRBJ1-6; TRBD1 matches at 8 bases. Germline trimming cut 1 base from V and 9 bases from J; bases unmatched to any gene: 2. In germline, CDR1 is LGHDT, CDR2 YNNKEL (reference sequence). CDR3 size: 14 residues. This CDR3 is CASSQAGGRSPLHF. CDR3 bases: TGTGCCAGCAGCCAAGCAGGGGGCCGTTCACCCCTCCACTTT.

The V gene is TRBV30, the J gene TRBJ1-3; 9 bases align to TRBD1. This CDR3 has 16 amino acids. V shed 5 bases, J shed 2 bases, and the junction held 10 bases outside the gene matches. Germline V gene sequence: CDR1 GTSNPN, CDR2 SVGIG (reference sequence). CDR3 amino acids: CAWAAGTGRTGNTIYF. DNA of the CDR3: TGTGCCTGGGCCGCAGGGACAGGGAGAACTGGAAACACCATATATTTT.

This clone has only a few counts. The V and J genes are TRBV12-5 and TRBJ1-1; D gene ambiguous. The CDR3 totals 13 residues. CDR1 and CDR2 from the germline V gene are LGHNT and FRNRAP. The V end was cut by 2 bases, the J end by 5 bases, with 9 bases between. For the CDR3, the DNA is TGTGCTAGTGGTTTGAATGCGTTGACTGAAGCTTTCTTT. Its translation is CASGLNALTEAFF.

This rearrangement joins TRBV10-3 to TRBJ1-1; D gene unclear. Germline loops: CDR1 ENHRY, CDR2 SYGVKD. Deletions cut 3 bases from V and 3 bases from J, with 8 bases between. This CDR3 is built from 13 residues. Written as DNA, the CDR3 is TGTGCCATCAGTGATGTAGAGGACACTGAAGCTTTCTTT. It is translated as CAISDVEDTEAFF.

The chain links TRBV4-1 to TRBJ1-1, with 8 bases lining up with TRBD1. The CDR3 consists of 15 residues. From germline, CDR1 is MGHRA and CDR2 YSYEKL. With 1 base clipped from V and 1 base from J, the junction kept 2 bases outside the gene matches. The CDR3: CASSQGQGPNTEAFF. The DNA of the CDR3 is TGCGCCAGCAGCCAAGGACAGGGGCCGAACACTGAAGCTTTCTTT.

This chain connects TRBV4-3 to TRBJ1-2; a weak D match, TRBD1 (6 bases). This CDR3 spans 18 amino acids. CDR1 is LGHNA and CDR2 is YSLEER in the germline V gene. The V and J ends lost 0 bases and 2 bases respectively, with 19 bases between them. The CDR3 region is CASSQDLNRGTGNYGYTF. The CDR3, as DNA: TGCGCCAGCAGCCAAGATTTAAATAGGGGCACAGGGAACTATGGCTACACCTTC.

The chain recombines TRBV4-3 with TRBJ1-3; no definite D call. The V and J ends lost 0 bases and 0 bases respectively, with 18 bases between them. CDR3 length: 19 amino acids. The germline CDR1 and CDR2 sequences are LGHNA and YSLEER. CDR3 sequence reads: CASSQEYGFGRISGNTIYF. In DNA, the CDR3 is TGCGCCAGCAGCCAAGAATACGGCTTCGGCAGGATCTCTGGAAACACCATATATTTT.

V is TRBV29-1 and J is TRBJ1-2; possible D gene TRBD1, 5 bases. This CDR3 region has 12 residues. Germline V gene sequence: CDR1 SQVTM, CDR2 ANQGSEA. The V and J ends lost 6 bases and 7 bases respectively, with 15 bases between them. CDR3 DNA sequence: TGCAGCGTGTCACGCGGGGCGAGTGGCTACACCTTC. Its protein is CSVSRGASGYTF.

This clone was detected only a few times. The chain uses TRBV6-6 and TRBJ2-7; 9 nucleotides line up with TRBD1. Per germline, CDR1 MNHNY and CDR2 SVGAGI (reference sequence). The J segment lost 1 base and the V segment lost 2 bases, leaving 6 bases of the junction unmatched. This CDR3 region has 16 residues. This chain's CDR3 is CASSYQLGQGSYEQYF. The CDR3 DNA reads TGTGCCAGCAGTTACCAACTGGGACAGGGATCCTACGAGCAGTACTTC.

J is TRBJ2-7 and V is TRBV10-3; no firm D call. The germline gives CDR1 ENHRY, CDR2 SYGVKD. V lost 8 bases to trimming and J lost 3 bases, with 14 bases between them. This CDR3 contains 13 residues. CDR3 amino acids: CAIGRGPNYEQYV. The CDR3 nucleotides read TGTGCCATCGGGCGTGGTCCGAACTACGAGCAGTACGTC.

The chain joins TRBV28 to TRBJ1-5, with a weak D call TRBD1 (5 bases). CDR3 size: 15 residues. The germline gives CDR1 MDHEN, CDR2 SYDVKM. V was trimmed by 2 bases and J by 4 bases, leaving 12 bases between them. The CDR3 DNA reads TGTGCCAGCAGTTTACTTCTACGGACAAATCAGCCCCAGCATTTT. This translates into CASSLLLRTNQPQHF.

V is TRBV28 and J is TRBJ2-7; TRBD2 matches at 8 bases. Trimming cost V 5 bases and J 6 bases; bases outside gene matches: 3. CDR1 MDHEN and CDR2 SYDVKM come from the germline V gene. The CDR3 extends over 12 amino acids. CDR3 sequence reads: CASSLGGGEQYF. For the CDR3, the DNA is TGTGCCAGCAGTCTCGGGGGGGGCGAGCAGTACTTC.

The V call is TRBV28, the J call TRBJ1-3; 7 bases map to TRBD1. The CDR3 is 16 amino acids. Per the germline V gene, CDR1 is MDHEN and CDR2 is SYDVKM. Germline trimming cut 7 bases from V and 0 bases from J; bases unmatched to any gene: 9. Here the CDR3 reads CASNQLRDSSGNTIYF. As DNA, the CDR3 is TGTGCCAGCAACCAACTCCGGGACAGCTCTGGAAACACCATATATTTT.

The V and J genes are TRBV19 and TRBJ1-4; D unclear. The germline V gene has CDR1 LNHDA and CDR2 SQIVND (reference sequence). V lost 3 bases, J lost 11 bases, and 25 bases lay in between. The CDR3 covers 17 residues. CDR3 sequence (DNA): TGTGCCAGTAGTATCACCGCAGCAGGCGCGTCTTCTGAGAAACTGTTTTTT. This translates into CASSITAAGASSEKLFF.

The V call is TRBV18, the J call TRBJ2-2; 8 bases are a match to TRBD1. The CDR3 is 16 amino acids. After removal of 2 bases from V and 7 bases from J, the junction contained 9 bases not matched to a gene. Germline CDR1 reads KGHSH; CDR2 reads LQKENI. The CDR3 DNA reads TGTGCCAGCTCACCAGGACGGACAGGGTCTTACGGGGAGCTGTTTTTT. Translated: CASSPGRTGSYGELFF. Filled out from reference TRBV18 and TRBJ2-2, the complete variable domain reads NAGVMQNPRHLVRRRGQEARLRCSPMKGHSHVYWYRQLPEEGLKFMVYLQKENIIDESGMPKERFSAEFPKEGPSILRIQQVVRGDSAAYFCASSPGRTGSYGELFFGEGSRLTVL.

The chain joins TRBV18 to TRBJ2-1, with a weak D call TRBD2 (7 bases). The length of the CDR3 is 14 residues. Trimming cost V 3 bases and J 5 bases, with 11 bases left between them. Germline values: CDR1 KGHSH, CDR2 LQKENI. The CDR3 spells CASSPRGADNEQFF. DNA for the CDR3: TGTGCCAGCTCACCCCGGGGGGCAGACAATGAGCAGTTCTTC.

The V and J genes are TRBV11-3 and TRBJ2-7; 9 nucleotides line up with TRBD2. Germline CDR1 and CDR2: SGHNT and YENEEA. The length of the CDR3 is 14 residues. Unmatched junction bases numbered 3, after V lost 6 bases and J lost 0 bases. CDR3 bases: TGTGCCAGCAGTCCGGGACTAGCCTCCTACGAGCAGTACGTC. This sequence encodes CASSPGLASYEQYV.

The chain has TRBV18 and TRBJ1-2; 9 bases are a match to TRBD1. The V and J ends lost 6 bases and 10 bases, in that order; junction bases with no gene match: 12. Germline CDR1 is KGHSH and CDR2 is LQKENI. This CDR3 spans 14 amino acids. The CDR3 bases are TGTGCCAGCTCGCCGAGTACAGGGGGCGAGGACTACACCTTC. This encodes CASSPSTGGEDYTF.

This clone was counted at least ten times. The rearrangement uses TRBV27 and TRBJ1-5, with 7 bases that match TRBD1. The V segment lost 2 bases and the J segment 2 bases; nucleotides outside the gene matches: 9. The CDR3 loop spans 17 amino acids. Germline lookup yields CDR1 MNHEY and CDR2 SMNVEV (reference sequence). The DNA of the CDR3 is TGTGCCAGCAGTTTAAAGGGACAGTTATATGGCAATCAGCCCCAGCATTTT. This sequence encodes CASSLKGQLYGNQPQHF.

The rearrangement links TRBV19 to TRBJ2-5; D gene ambiguous. This CDR3 is 13 amino acids long. V gave up 3 bases and J gave up 5 bases, with 10 bases separating them. Germline lookup yields CDR1 LNHDA and CDR2 SQIVND (reference sequence). The DNA of the CDR3 is TGTGCCAGTAGTATGGAACCAGCGGAGACCCAGTACTTC. Translating it yields CASSMEPAETQYF.

A word on this clone: This same CDR3 is encoded by further DNA sequences in the sample. The chain joins TRBV30 to TRBJ1-2, with 8 positions matching TRBD1. The CDR3 is 12 residues long. Germline values: CDR1 GTSNPN, CDR2 SVGIG (reference sequence). Trimming removed 5 bases from V and 1 base from J; junction bases left unmatched: 0. The CDR3 here is CAWDRGNYGYTF. The CDR3 DNA sequence: TGTGCCTGGGACAGGGGTAACTATGGCTACACCTTC.

The V call is TRBV21-1, the J call TRBJ1-6; the table assigns TRBD1, which was not confirmed against the DNA. TRBV21-1 is a recognized pseudogene. The CDR3 consists of 18 residues. DNA for the CDR3: TGTGCCAGCAGCAAAGATCCCCCTAGGGGGACAGTGTACTCACCCCTCCACTTT. This encodes CASSKDPPRGTVYSPLHF.